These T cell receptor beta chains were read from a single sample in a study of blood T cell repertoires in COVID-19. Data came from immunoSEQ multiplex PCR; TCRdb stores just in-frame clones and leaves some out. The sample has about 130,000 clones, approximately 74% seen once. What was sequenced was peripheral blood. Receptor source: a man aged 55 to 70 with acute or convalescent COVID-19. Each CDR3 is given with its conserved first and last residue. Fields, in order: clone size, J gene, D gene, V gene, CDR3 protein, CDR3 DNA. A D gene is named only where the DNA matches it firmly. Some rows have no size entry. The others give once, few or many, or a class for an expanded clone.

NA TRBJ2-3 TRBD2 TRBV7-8 CASSLALSGRTDTQYF TGTGCCAGCAGCTTAGCGCTAAGCGGGAGGACAGATACGCAGTATTTT
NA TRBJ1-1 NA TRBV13 CASSLGPVNTEAFF TGTGCCAGCAGCTTAGGCCCCGTGAACACTGAAGCTTTCTTT
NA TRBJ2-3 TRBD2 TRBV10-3 CAIAGLADTQYF TGTGCCATCGCCGGACTAGCAGATACGCAGTATTTT
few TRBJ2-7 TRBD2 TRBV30 CAWKLPGGEQYF TGTGCCTGGAAGCTCCCGGGGGGTGAGCAGTACTTC
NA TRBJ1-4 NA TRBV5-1 CASSLKDSPNEKLFF TGCGCCAGCAGCTTAAAGGACAGTCCTAATGAAAAACTGTTTTTT
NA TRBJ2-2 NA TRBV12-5 CASGLQVNRENTGELFF TGTGCTAGTGGTTTGCAGGTCAACAGGGAAAACACCGGGGAGCTGTTTTTT
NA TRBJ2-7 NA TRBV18 CASSLGQFTYEQYF TGTGCCAGCTCACTCGGACAGTTTACCTACGAGCAGTACTTC
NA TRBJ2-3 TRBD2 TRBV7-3 CASSLLAGGPTDTQYF TGTGCCAGCAGCTTATTGGCGGGAGGGCCTACAGATACGCAGTATTTT
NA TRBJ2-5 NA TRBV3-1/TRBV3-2 CASSQLAPVSQETQYF TGTGCCAGCAGCCAACTAGCGCCAGTGAGCCAAGAGACCCAGTACTTC
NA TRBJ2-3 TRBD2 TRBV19 CASSMYSGRTDTQYF TGTGCCAGTAGTATGTATAGCGGGAGGACAGATACGCAGTATTTT
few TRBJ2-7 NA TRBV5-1 CASSLGPGDEQYF TGCGCCAGCAGCTTGGGGCCCGGGGACGAGCAGTACTTC
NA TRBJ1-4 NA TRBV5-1 CASSLGDATNEKLFF TGCGCCAGCAGCTTGGGAGATGCAACTAATGAAAAACTGTTTTTT
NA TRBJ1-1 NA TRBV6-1 CASSDRGREAFF TGTGCCAGCAGTGACCGGGGGAGAGAAGCTTTCTTT
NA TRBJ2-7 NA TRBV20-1 CSASPLSGNTYEQYF TGCAGTGCTAGTCCCCTATCAGGTAATACCTACGAGCAGTACTTC
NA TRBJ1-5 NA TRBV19 CASRTQGSNQPQHF TGTGCCAGTAGAACACAGGGTTCCAATCAGCCCCAGCATTTT
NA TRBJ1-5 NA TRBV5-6 CASSLYSLPSNQPQHF TGTGCCAGCAGCTTGTACAGTCTTCCGAGCAATCAGCCCCAGCATTTT
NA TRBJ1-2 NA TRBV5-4 CASSLGLVGGYTF TGTGCCAGCAGCTTGGGTCTAGTTGGTGGCTACACCTTC
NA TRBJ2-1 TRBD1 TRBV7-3 CASSAQGAKAHEQFF TGTGCCAGCAGCGCGCAGGGGGCGAAGGCTCATGAGCAGTTCTTC
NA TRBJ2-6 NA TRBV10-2 CASRKQGPGANVLTF TGCGCCAGCAGGAAGCAGGGTCCTGGGGCCAACGTCCTGACTTTC
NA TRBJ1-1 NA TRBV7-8 CASSLVSVNTEAFF TGTGCCAGCAGCTTAGTCTCCGTAAACACTGAAGCTTTCTTT
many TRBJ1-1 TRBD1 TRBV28 CASSYRTGGFTEAFF TGTGCCAGCAGTTACAGGACAGGGGGCTTCACTGAAGCTTTCTTT
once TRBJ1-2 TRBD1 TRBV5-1 CASSYSLTGLDYGYTF TGCGCCAGCAGCTACTCGCTGACAGGGTTAGACTATGGCTACACCTTC
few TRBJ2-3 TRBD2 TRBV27 CASTAGGRGLDTQYF TGTGCCAGCACCGCTGGGGGGAGGGGATTGGATACGCAGTATTTT
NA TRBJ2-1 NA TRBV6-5 CASSYLAEQFF TGTGCCAGCAGTTACCTTGCGGAGCAGTTCTTC
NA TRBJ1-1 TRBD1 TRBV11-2 CASSLGQGARAFF TGTGCCAGCAGCTTAGGACAGGGGGCGCGAGCTTTCTTT
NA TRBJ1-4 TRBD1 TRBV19 CASSTGTGFTNEKLFF TGTGCCAGTTCAACCGGGACAGGATTCACTAATGAAAAACTGTTTTTT
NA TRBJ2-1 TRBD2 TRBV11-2 CASSFTSGTSVPTMVEQFF TGTGCCAGCAGCTTTACCTCCGGGACTAGCGTTCCCACAATGGTTGAGCAGTTCTTC
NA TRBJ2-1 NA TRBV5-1 CASSLVGSSYNEQFF TGCGCCAGCAGCTTGGTAGGGAGCTCCTACAATGAGCAGTTCTTC
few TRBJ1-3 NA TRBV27 CASSFQFGNTIYF TGTGCCAGCAGTTTCCAATTTGGAAACACCATATATTTT
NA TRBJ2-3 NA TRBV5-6 CASSLGSGHVTDTQYF TGTGCCAGCAGCTTGGGGTCGGGACATGTTACAGATACGCAGTATTTT
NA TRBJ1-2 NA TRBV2 CASSARGDYGYTF TGTGCCAGCAGCGCACGGGGGGACTATGGCTACACCTTC
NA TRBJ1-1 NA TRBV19 CASSTITRDTEAFF TGTGCCAGTAGTACCATTACCAGGGACACTGAAGCTTTCTTT
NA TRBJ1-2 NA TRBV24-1 CATSSSVGGPSYTF TGTGCCACCAGTTCCTCCGTAGGAGGGCCTAGCTACACCTTC
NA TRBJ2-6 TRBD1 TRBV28 CASSPSTGGLTGANVLTF TGTGCCAGCAGCCCCTCGACAGGGGGACTGACTGGGGCCAACGTCCTGACTTTC
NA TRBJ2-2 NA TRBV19 CASSAQMTANTGELFF TGTGCCAGTAGTGCCCAAATGACAGCGAACACCGGGGAGCTGTTTTTT
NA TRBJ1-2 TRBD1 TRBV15 CATSGDRGVYGYTF TGTGCCACCAGCGGGGACAGGGGCGTTTATGGCTACACCTTC
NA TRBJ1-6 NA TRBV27 CASSYSGGSPLHF TGTGCCAGCAGTTATAGCGGGGGTTCACCCCTCCACTTT
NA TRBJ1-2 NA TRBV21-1 CASSKASQGAIYGYTF TGTGCCAGCAGCAAAGCCTCTCAGGGGGCCATCTATGGCTACACCTTC
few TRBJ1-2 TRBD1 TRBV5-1 CASSSGQGAYGYTF TGCGCCAGCAGCTCAGGACAGGGGGCCTATGGCTACACCTTC
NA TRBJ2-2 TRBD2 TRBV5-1 CASSLQTSGNAGELFF TGCGCCAGCAGCTTGCAGACTAGCGGGAATGCCGGGGAGCTGTTTTTT
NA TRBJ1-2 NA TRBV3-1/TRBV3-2 CASSQAQFNYGYTF TGTGCCAGCAGCCAAGCCCAGTTTAACTATGGCTACACCTTC
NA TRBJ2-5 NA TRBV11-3 CASSLESETQYF TGTGCCAGCAGCTTAGAATCGGAGACCCAGTACTTC
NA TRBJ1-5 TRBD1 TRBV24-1 CATSARGTGMEPQHF TGTGCCACCAGTGCCCGAGGGACAGGGATGGAGCCCCAGCATTTT
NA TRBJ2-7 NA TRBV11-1 CASSFTRASYEQYF TGTGCCAGCAGCTTCACGAGGGCGTCCTACGAGCAGTACTTC
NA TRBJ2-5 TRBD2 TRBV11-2 CASSLQRGEFIGETQYF TGTGCCAGCAGCTTACAGCGGGGGGAATTCATAGGAGAGACCCAGTACTTC
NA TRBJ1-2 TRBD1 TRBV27 CASRTLTGGFGYTF TGTGCCAGCAGGACCCTGACAGGGGGCTTTGGCTACACCTTC
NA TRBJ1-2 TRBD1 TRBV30 CAWTGGYGYTF TGTGCCTGGACAGGGGGCTATGGCTACACCTTC
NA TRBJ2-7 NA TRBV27 CASSLSSAAASYEQYF TGTGCCAGCAGTTTATCGAGCGCGGCTGCATCCTACGAGCAGTACTTC
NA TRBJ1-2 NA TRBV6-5 CASGRDFNYGYTF TGTGCCAGCGGTCGGGACTTCAACTATGGCTACACCTTC
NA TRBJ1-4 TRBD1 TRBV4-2 CASTQGGTAYEKLFF TGTGCCAGCACACAAGGTGGGACAGCGTATGAAAAACTGTTTTTT
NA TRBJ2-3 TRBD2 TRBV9 CASKGGLAGGNTDTQYF TGTGCCAGCAAGGGGGGACTAGCGGGAGGCAACACAGATACGCAGTATTTT
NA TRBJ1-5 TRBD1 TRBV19 CASTRTGVGSNQPQHF TGTGCCAGTACTAGGACAGGGGTCGGTAGCAATCAGCCCCAGCATTTT
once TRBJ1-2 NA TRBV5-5 CASSGSGQRANYGYTF TGTGCCAGCAGCGGGTCGGGACAAAGAGCTAACTATGGCTACACCTTC